This record looks at one TCR beta chain sequence and its context. Its antigen specificity is not known. No per-base quality is available; no much larger clone lies one base away. The sample belongs to a study of T cell changes during pregnancy in multiple sclerosis (dated by TCRdb to about 2019). A note on the overall study: In women with multiple sclerosis, the researchers looked at how the T cell repertoire shifted as pregnancy progressed.

Library creation used the immunoSEQ multiplex PCR assay. In its TCRdb copy, this immuneACCESS table keeps in-frame sequences only and misses some clones. Where compared with another copy, unresolved V genes explain less than half of these, and the others have no known cause. The sample profile shows tens of thousands of clones; 75% to 90% of them were found once. The ten largest clones capture around 0.8% of the sample. The CDR3, from cysteine to phenylalanine, totals 18 residues. The DNA shown is the 54-base CDR3, in frame from base 1. For this chain, trimming is 2 bases at the V end and 1 base at the J end, and the number of junction bases without a gene match is 11. CDR1 and CDR2, per the germline V gene (reference sequence), are SGHNT and YYREEE.

This receptor was obtained from a female donor with multiple sclerosis, enrolled in a pregnancy study. This specimen consisted of CD4+ T cells from peripheral blood mononuclear cells, obtained in the second trimester of pregnancy. The chain couples TRBV5-4 to TRBJ2-3; 9 central bases correspond to TRBD1. CDR3 region: CASSFPFTGQGGTDTQYF. The nucleotide sequence reads as follows: TGTGCCAGCAGCTTCCCCTTTACGGGACAGGGAGGCACAGATACGCAGTATTTT. Beyond the CDR3, the reference TRBV5-4 and TRBJ2-3 genes provide the residues; the full variable domain reads: ETGVTQSPTHLIKTRGQQVTLRCSSQSGHNTVSWYQQALGQGPQFIFQYYREEENGRGNFPPRFSGLQFPNYSSELNVNALELDDSALYLCASSFPFTGQGGTDTQYFGPGTRLTVL.